Sequencing of this T cell receptor (beta chain) was carried out in a study of blood T cell repertoires in COVID-19 (TCRdb year 2020). About the investigation overall: Samples from collaborators originated in the United States, Italy and Spain and spanned both the acute and convalescent phases of COVID-19. The prospective study material was composed of cDNA or gDNA derived from T cells, B-cell-depleted T cells, or PBMCs. The dataset comprised deeply sampled blood TCRbeta repertoires from subjects exposed to, actively infected with, or recovered from COVID-19. The repertoires were released in a freely available public database meant as a resource for research on the immune response to SARS-CoV-2. The samples were drawn from two sources: the first 160 participants of the ongoing ImmuneRACE study, and fewer than 1,500 subjects contributed by 6 global collaborators. The sample metadata nearly always contained a de-identified subject ID, COVID-19 status, age in years and sex. Where available, HLA class I and class II types were obtained from metadata supplied by the sample provider rather than from assay-based typing. Broad study findings and their caveats: Clinical and demographic metadata were provided uncurated, with the amount varying by source and participant.

V loses 2 bases, J loses 5 bases, and the germline ends lie 9 bases apart. For CDR1 and CDR2, the germline V gene lists KGHSH and LQKENI. The CDR3, cysteine through phenylalanine, is 14 amino acids long. This entry keeps only the CDR3 DNA: 42 bases, framed from base 1. The immunoSEQ Assay, a bias-controlled multiplex PCR, was used to amplify TCRbeta CDR3 regions from genomic DNA. On the study's bioinformatics: Within the assay, amplification of reference gene primers was used to estimate how many nucleated cells each sample contained. To quantify the absolute abundance of each unique TCRbeta CDR3 rearrangement, sequence reads were collapsed and filtered. For each sample, productive Simpson clonality was calculated by taking the square root of Simpson's diversity index across productive rearrangements. TCRdb mirrors the immuneACCESS table, restricted to in-frame sequences. Some clones are absent from its copies; in checked studies, under half trace to an unresolved V gene, and the reason for the others is unknown. The DNA gave D and trimming, while V, J and clone size come from that table. Across this sample there are around 270,000 clones, with over 80% seen only once. 1.5% of the sample rests with the top ten.

A second Seattle source provided samples from volunteer blood donors who had recovered from COVID-19. Each collaborating institution followed its own protocols to collect whole blood in K2EDTA tubes. Collaborator samples were shipped for TCRbeta analysis as frozen whole blood, isolated PBMCs, or DNA extracted from either sample type. As for this clone: No antigen is known for it. No base quality values were provided; no much bigger clone lies one nucleotide off.

This chain is built from TRBV18 and TRBJ1-4; the D gene lacks a confident call. The sequence derives from a woman in her 40s who had recovered from COVID-19. Sequenced input: peripheral blood. The DNA sequence is given as TGTGCCAGCTCACCAGAGGGTATAAATGAAAAACTGTTTTTT. This yields the protein CASSPEGINEKLFF.